A selection of T cell receptor beta chains follows, all from one sample in a study of spatial heterogeneity in lung cancer. Each CDR3 protein gets one entry after TCRdb re-called the 5' RACE reads with MiXCR. There are nearly 25,000 distinct CDR3 sequences in the sample; 8% to 10% occur only once, and 7.7% lies in the top ten. The sequencing used lung tumor tissue, collected at surgery. The receptors shown here come from a male donor with early-stage non-small cell lung cancer. Both conserved end residues are part of each CDR3. Each record gives: CDR3 length, V gene, J gene, D gene, clone size, CDR3 DNA, CDR3 protein. D genes are given only for firm matches. Not every row has a clone size; where given, it reads once, few, many or a size class.

>12|TRBV27|TRBJ2-5|TRBD1|many
TGTGCCAGCGGATCAGGGGGAGAGACCCAGTACTTC
CASGSGGETQYF
>13|TRBV2|TRBJ2-5|.|few
TGTGCCAGCAGCCAACGGGACCAAGAGACCCAGTACTTC
CASSQRDQETQYF
>16|TRBV12-3/TRBV12-4|TRBJ2-1|TRBD2|many
TGTGCCAGCAGTCGACGGACTAGCGGGAGATACAATGAGCAGTTCTTC
CASSRRTSGRYNEQFF
>16|TRBV7-9|TRBJ2-2|.|.
TGTGCCAGCAGCCACAAGCTTGGGCAGAACACCGGGGAGCTGTTTTTT
CASSHKLGQNTGELFF
>13|TRBV9|TRBJ1-1|.|.
TGTGCCAGCGCGGACCGGATGAACACTGAAGCTTTCTTT
CASADRMNTEAFF
>14|TRBV7-2|TRBJ1-2|.|.
TGTGCCAGCAGCACCAGGATAGCTAACTATGGCTACACCTTC
CASSTRIANYGYTF
>14|TRBV5-1|TRBJ2-1|TRBD2|medium-sized
TGCGCCAGCAGCGCCGGACTAGCGGGCAATGAGCAGTTCTTC
CASSAGLAGNEQFF
>14|TRBV5-1|TRBJ1-4|TRBD1|.
TGCGCCAGCAGCTCCGCACGGACAGGGGGCGAACTGTTTTTT
CASSSARTGGELFF
>16|TRBV5-1|TRBJ1-2|.|many
TGCGCCAGCAGCCCCGCCGTGGGGGAATTTAACTATGGCTACACCTTC
CASSPAVGEFNYGYTF
>15|TRBV5-4|TRBJ2-7|TRBD2|.
TGTGCCAGCAGCTGGGGACTAGCGGGCTCCTACGAGCAGTACTTC
CASSWGLAGSYEQYF
>13|TRBV12-3/TRBV12-4|TRBJ2-7|.|few
TGTGCCAGCAGACTGGGCGAGGGGTACGAGCAGTACTTC
CASRLGEGYEQYF
>15|TRBV6-1|TRBJ2-3|.|many
TGTGCCAGCAGTGTCTTCAGTCAGGGATCAGATACGCAGTATTTT
CASSVFSQGSDTQYF
>13|TRBV27|TRBJ2-3|.|few
TGTGCCAGCAGTCCGCAAGTAAGGGATACGCAGTATTTT
CASSPQVRDTQYF
>15|TRBV7-2|TRBJ1-2|.|many
TGTGCCAGCAGTATCGCGGGGACGGCCTACTATGGCTACACCTTC
CASSIAGTAYYGYTF
>16|TRBV27|TRBJ2-3|.|many
TGTGCCAGCAAGCCAGGTCCCGGCGGGGGCACAGATACGCAGTATTTT
CASKPGPGGGTDTQYF
>12|TRBV29-1|TRBJ2-7|.|many
TGCAGCGTTGGTGGGGGCGGGAGCGAGCAGTACTTC
CSVGGGGSEQYF
>16|TRBV5-1|TRBJ2-1|TRBD2|medium-sized
TGCGCCAGCAGCCTAAGACTAGCGGGGACCTACAATGAGCAGTTCTTC
CASSLRLAGTYNEQFF
>19|TRBV7-2|TRBJ2-4|TRBD2|.
TGTGCCAGCAGCTTCGTAGCGGGGGGCTCCCAACTAGGGCGTTACATTCAGTACTTC
CASSFVAGGSQLGRYIQYF
>15|TRBV3-1|TRBJ1-5|.|many
TGTGCCAGCAGCCCGACACAATCGAGCAATCAGCCCCAGCATTTT
CASSPTQSSNQPQHF
>18|TRBV19|TRBJ2-3|TRBD2|many
TGTGCCAGTAGTATCCCCCTTGCGGGGGGGGCAACCCGGGATACGCAGTATTTT
CASSIPLAGGATRDTQYF
>12|TRBV2|TRBJ2-1|TRBD2|many
TGTGCCAGCAGGGTAGCGGGCAATGAGCAGTTCTTC
CASRVAGNEQFF
>15|TRBV28|TRBJ2-7|TRBD2|medium-sized
TGTGCCAGCAGTCCGCAGGGACTAGCGGGAGGCTTGCAGTACTTC
CASSPQGLAGGLQYF
>13|TRBV11-1|TRBJ2-5|.|.
TGTGCCAGCAGCTTAAGACCCCAAGAGACCCAGTACTTC
CASSLRPQETQYF
>15|TRBV20-1|TRBJ1-2|TRBD1|many
TGCAGTGCTCGAACCCAACCCAGGGGGCGCGATGGCTACACCTTC
CSARTQPRGRDGYTF